This T cell receptor beta chain was profiled in a study of blood T cell repertoires in COVID-19. This CDR3 has 17 amino acids. Per germline, CDR1 LNHDA and CDR2 SQIVND (reference sequence). The V segment lost 7 bases and the J segment 6 bases; nucleotides outside the gene matches: 15. Repertoires were generated with immunoSEQ multiplex PCR, while TCRdb's copy carries only in-frame clones and drops some. The sample lists over 70,000 clones; under 90% were seen once. By proportion, this clone is medium-sized (0.01 to 0.1%). This TCR was sampled from a man aged 65 to 79 who had recovered from COVID-19. V is TRBV19 and J is TRBJ2-1; 10 nucleotides agree with TRBD2. Sequences were obtained from peripheral blood. CDR3 in amino acids: CASMTDTGTSAPNEQFF. The CDR3 bases are TGTGCCAGTATGACGGATACCGGGACTAGCGCACCCAATGAGCAGTTCTTC. Using reference TRBV19 and TRBJ2-1 for the parts outside the CDR3, the full variable domain is DGGITQSPKYLFRKEGQNVTLSCEQNLNHDAMYWYRQDPGQGLRLIYYSQIVNDFQKGDIAEGYSVSREKKESFPLTVTSAQKNPTAFYLCASMTDTGTSAPNEQFFGPGTRLTVL.